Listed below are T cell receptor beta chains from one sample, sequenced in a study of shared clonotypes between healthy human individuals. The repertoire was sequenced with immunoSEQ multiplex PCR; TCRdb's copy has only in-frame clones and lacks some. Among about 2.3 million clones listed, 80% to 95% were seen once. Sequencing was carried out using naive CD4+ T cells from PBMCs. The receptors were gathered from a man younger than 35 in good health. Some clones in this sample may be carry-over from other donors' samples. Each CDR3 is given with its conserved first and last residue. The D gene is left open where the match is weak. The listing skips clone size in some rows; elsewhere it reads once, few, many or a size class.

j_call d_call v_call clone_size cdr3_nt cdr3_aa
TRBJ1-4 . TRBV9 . TGTGCCAGCAGCGTGACCGACGGAGCAACTAATGAAAAACTGTTTTTT CASSVTDGATNEKLFF
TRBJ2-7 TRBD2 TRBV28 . TGTGCCAGCGTTCTCGCCCGGAGGGACCGACTAGCGGGAGTGACCCACGAGCAGTACTTC CASVLARRDRLAGVTHEQYF
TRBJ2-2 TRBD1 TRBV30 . TGTGCCTGGAGTGTACGCACAGGGGCCTACACCGGGGAGCTGTTTTTT CAWSVRTGAYTGELFF
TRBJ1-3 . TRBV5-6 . TGTGCCAGCAGCTCTTCGCCGATCTCTGGAAACACCATATATTTT CASSSSPISGNTIYF
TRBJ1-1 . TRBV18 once TGTGCCAGCTCACCACTCGGCTCAACAGTTGAAGCTTTCTTT CASSPLGSTVEAFF
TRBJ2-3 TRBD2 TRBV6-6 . TGTGCCAGCAGTCCCGGGACTAGCGGCACAGATACGCAGTATTTT CASSPGTSGTDTQYF
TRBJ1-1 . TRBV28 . TGTGCCAGCAGCCAAGGGGGGGAGGCGGACACTGAAGCTTTCTTT CASSQGGEADTEAFF
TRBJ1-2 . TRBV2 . TGTGCCAGCAGTGAAAGTGTAGCGGGAGGTTATGGCTACACCTTC CASSESVAGGYGYTF
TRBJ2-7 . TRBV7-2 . TGTGCCAGCAGCTCCTCGTTCGCGCGACGGCAGTCGCAGTACTTC CASSSSFARRQSQYF
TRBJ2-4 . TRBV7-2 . TGTGCCAGCAGCCGAGGGGCCGGGGGCAAATTAAACATTCAGTACTTC CASSRGAGGKLNIQYF
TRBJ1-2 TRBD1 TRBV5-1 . TGCGCCAGCAGCCAGGGAAGCGTGAGACAGGGAGGCTATGGCTACACCTTC CASSQGSVRQGGYGYTF
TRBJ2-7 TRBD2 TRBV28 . TGTGCCAGCAGTTTTCCGCTAGCGGGAGCTACCTACGAGCAGTACTTC CASSFPLAGATYEQYF
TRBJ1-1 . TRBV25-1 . TGTGCCAGCAAAGAAGGGGGTGTCATGAACACTGAAGCTTTCTTT CASKEGGVMNTEAFF